These 5 T cell receptor beta chains were all obtained from the same sample, sequenced in a study of T cells in Graves' hyperthyroidism and ophthalmopathy (dated by TCRdb to about 2019). Library preparation used multiplex PCR. The sequencer listed for this sample is Illumina HiSeq 2000. The TCR beta CDR3 regions were amplified from the RNA transcripts. For the first round of RT-PCR on the TCR CDR3, the HTBI primer set was used together with the Qiagen OneStep RT-PCR kit. In TCRdb, the public reads were trimmed at Q25 with fastp and aligned with MiXCR, with productive beta chains retained. CDR3 protein sequences are deduplicated, and each keeps its most common genes and DNA. The table for this sample lists roughly 740,000 distinct CDR3 sequences; approximately 16% of them were counted only once. The ten top clones hold around 8% of the sample. The sample taken for sequencing was blood. All receptors come from a man aged 18 to 30 with Graves' hyperthyroidism.

The V call is TRBV6-2 or TRBV6-3, the J call TRBJ1-1; D is perhaps TRBD1 (6 bases). In germline, CDR1 is MNHEY, CDR2 SVGEGT. With 2 bases removed from V and 6 bases from J, the gap between germline ends came to 13 bases. This CDR3 comprises 14 residues. The CDR3, as DNA: TGTGCCAGCAGTTACGCGGGGGCGAGGGCTGAAGCTTTCTTT. Amino acid sequence: CASSYAGARAEAFF.

This clonotype has a count of ten or more. CDR3 nucleotides: TGTGCCAGCAGTCCCCCGACGGGTAGCGGGGGCTACAATGAGCAGTTCTTC. Amino acids: CASSPPTGSGGYNEQFF. This chain links TRBV28 with TRBJ2-1; TRBD2 aligns across 9 bases. The V gene end was trimmed by 5 bases and the J gene end by 3 bases; junction bases not matched to a gene: 11. This CDR3 comprises 17 residues. Germline CDR1 reads MDHEN; CDR2 reads SYDVKM.

This chain joins TRBV5-1 and TRBJ2-4; D unresolved. Germline V gene sequence: CDR1 SGHRS, CDR2 YFSETQ. The length of the CDR3 is 14 residues. V gave up 0 bases and J gave up 2 bases, with 6 bases separating them. This CDR3 reads CASSLEGTKNIQYF. CDR3 sequence (DNA): TGCGCCAGCAGCTTGGAAGGGACCAAAAACATTCAGTACTTC.

In this sample, this clonotype turned up many times. The chain links TRBV12-3 or TRBV12-4 to TRBJ2-2; perhaps TRBD2 as D (6 bases). Trimming took 2 bases from V and 4 from J, leaving 8 bases between them. The CDR3 covers 14 residues. CDR3 nucleotides: TGTGCCAGCAGTTTAATGGGGGGCACCGGGGAGCTGTTTTTT. Protein: CASSLMGGTGELFF.

DNA of the CDR3: TGTGCCAGCAGCTTAGCGCCGATGAATGAGCAGTTCTTC. Protein product: CASSLAPMNEQFF. This chain joins TRBV7-2 and TRBJ2-1; D is unresolved. V was clipped by 0 bases and J by 7 bases, with 7 bases between them. The V gene's germline CDR1 is SGHTA and CDR2 FQGNSA. CDR3 length: 13 amino acids.